These 2 T cell receptor beta chains share one sample of origin, sequenced in a study of regulatory T cells in long-lasting Graves disease. Time point meaning: newly diagnosed GD, antithyroid drugs for less than 3 months. Researchers made the TCR library from RNA that was extracted from PBMCs. Through Arm-PCR of CDR3 regions and iRepertoire HTBI primers, TCR beta libraries were built. Using its own MiXCR run on the multiplex PCR reads, TCRdb lists one record per CDR3 protein. The data hold approximately 350,000 distinct CDR3 sequences, with about an eighth observed a single time. These data were also reused for a study on T cells in Graves' hyperthyroidism and ophthalmopathy.

This sample comprised peripheral blood mononuclear cells (PBMCs), obtained at new diagnosis, from a patient treated with antithyroid drugs. The receptors stem from a woman aged 18-29 years with Graves disease.

This clonotype has only a few counts. The chain combines TRBV20-1 with TRBJ2-3; 8 nucleotides match TRBD2. The V segment lost 3 bases and the J segment 4 bases; nucleotides outside the gene matches: 3. Germline lookup yields CDR1 DFQATT and CDR2 SNEGSKA (reference sequence). The CDR3 has 13 residues. For the CDR3, the DNA is TGCAGTGCTAGCGGGAGGGCCCCAGATACGCAGTATTTT. It is translated as CSASGRAPDTQYF.

The sample holds many counts of this clonotype. V and J are TRBV5-1 and TRBJ1-1, with 9 positions matching TRBD1. Germline V gives CDR1 SGHRS, CDR2 YFSETQ. This CDR3 is 14 amino acids long. The V and J ends lost 3 bases and 8 bases, in that order; junction bases with no gene match: 8. CDR3 protein: CASSWGTGLPEAFF. CDR3 nucleotides: TGCGCCAGCAGCTGGGGGACAGGGCTCCCCGAAGCTTTCTTT.